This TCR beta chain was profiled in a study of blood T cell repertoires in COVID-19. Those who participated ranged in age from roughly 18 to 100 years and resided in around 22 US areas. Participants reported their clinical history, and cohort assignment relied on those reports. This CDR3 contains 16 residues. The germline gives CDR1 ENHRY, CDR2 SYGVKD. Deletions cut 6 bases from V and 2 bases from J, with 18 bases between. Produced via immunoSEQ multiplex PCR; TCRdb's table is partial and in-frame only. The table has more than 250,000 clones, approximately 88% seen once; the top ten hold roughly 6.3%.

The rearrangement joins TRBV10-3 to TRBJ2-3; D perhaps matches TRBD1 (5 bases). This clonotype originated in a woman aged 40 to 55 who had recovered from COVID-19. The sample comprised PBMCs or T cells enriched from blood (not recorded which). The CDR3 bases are TGTGCCATCAGCCCCTCAGACAGCGCTACCACAGATACGCAGTATTTT. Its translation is CAISPSDSATTDTQYF.